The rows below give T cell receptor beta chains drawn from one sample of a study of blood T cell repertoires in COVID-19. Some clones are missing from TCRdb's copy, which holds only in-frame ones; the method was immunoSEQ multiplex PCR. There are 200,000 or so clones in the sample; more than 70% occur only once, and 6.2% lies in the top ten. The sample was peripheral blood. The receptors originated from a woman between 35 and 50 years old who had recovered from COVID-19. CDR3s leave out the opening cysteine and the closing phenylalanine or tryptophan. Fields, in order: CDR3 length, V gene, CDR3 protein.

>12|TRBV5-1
ASSTGGSGNTIY
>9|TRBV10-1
ASLVYNEQF
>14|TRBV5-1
ASSWGQGIAGNTIY
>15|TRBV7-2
ASSLAGQSSTNEKLF
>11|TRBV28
ASSSEDRGRAF
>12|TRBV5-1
ASSLAGQGAEQY
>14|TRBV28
ASSSALWGRGYGYT
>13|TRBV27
ASSHGTGSGNTIY
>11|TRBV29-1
SGEGRADTEAF
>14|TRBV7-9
ASSEPQAVSYNEQF
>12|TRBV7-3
ASSFTGSGNTIY
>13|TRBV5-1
ASSLEAPPTDEQY
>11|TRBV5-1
ASSSDREYIQY
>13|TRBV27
AAGSWIRGTYEQY
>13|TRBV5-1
ASSPGVGAGETQY
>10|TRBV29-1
SVGDSSYEQY
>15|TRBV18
ASSPLSGVSSTDTQY
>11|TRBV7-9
ASSLSESAGQY
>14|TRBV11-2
ASSSLALAGAYEQY
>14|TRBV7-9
ASRKKPGTGFGELF